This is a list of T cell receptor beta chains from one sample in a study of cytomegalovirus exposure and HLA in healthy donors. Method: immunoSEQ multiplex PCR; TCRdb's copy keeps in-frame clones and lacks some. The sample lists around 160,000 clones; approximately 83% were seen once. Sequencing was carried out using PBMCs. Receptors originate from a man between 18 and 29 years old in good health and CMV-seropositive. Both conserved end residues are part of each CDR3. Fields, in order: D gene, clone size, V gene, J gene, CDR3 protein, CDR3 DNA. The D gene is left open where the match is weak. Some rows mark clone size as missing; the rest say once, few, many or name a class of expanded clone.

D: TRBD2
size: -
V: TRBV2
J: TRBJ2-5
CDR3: CASSGEGGFETQYF
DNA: TGTGCCAGCAGTGGGGAGGGCGGGTTTGAGACCCAGTACTTC

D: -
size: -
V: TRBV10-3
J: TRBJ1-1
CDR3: CAITPGRGSTEAFF
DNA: TGTGCCATCACGCCCGGCAGAGGAAGCACTGAAGCTTTCTTT

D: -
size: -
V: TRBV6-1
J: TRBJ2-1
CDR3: CASSENIDEQFF
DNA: TGTGCCAGCAGTGAAAATATTGATGAGCAGTTCTTC

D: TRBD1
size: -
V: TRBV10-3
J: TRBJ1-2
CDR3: CATFSRGQDGYTF
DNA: TGTGCCACCTTCAGCAGGGGGCAAGATGGCTACACCTTC

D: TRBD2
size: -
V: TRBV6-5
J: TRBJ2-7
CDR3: CASSYSTSGGAFEQYF
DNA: TGTGCCAGCAGTTACTCGACTAGCGGGGGGGCGTTCGAGCAGTACTTC

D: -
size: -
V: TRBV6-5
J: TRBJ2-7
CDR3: CAGSGHTYEQYF
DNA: TGTGCCGGCAGTGGACACACCTACGAGCAGTACTTC

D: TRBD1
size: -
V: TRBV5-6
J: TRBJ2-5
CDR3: CASSRDRAQETQYF
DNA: TGTGCCAGCAGCAGGGACAGGGCTCAAGAGACCCAGTACTTC

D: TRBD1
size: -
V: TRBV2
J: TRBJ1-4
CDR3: CASSVDRGDEKLFF
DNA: TGTGCCAGCAGCGTGGACAGGGGAGATGAAAAACTGTTTTTT

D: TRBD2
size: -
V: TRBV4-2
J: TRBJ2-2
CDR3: CASSRTSGGAPGELFF
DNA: TGTGCCAGCAGCCGCACTAGCGGGGGGGCCCCCGGGGAGCTGTTTTTT

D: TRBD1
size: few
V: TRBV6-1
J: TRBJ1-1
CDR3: CASSVNRGYSEAFF
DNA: TGTGCCAGCAGTGTGAACAGGGGGTATTCTGAAGCTTTCTTT

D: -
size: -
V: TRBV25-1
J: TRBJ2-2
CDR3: CASRAEQGMIAGELFF
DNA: TGTGCCAGCAGGGCGGAACAGGGAATGATTGCCGGGGAGCTGTTTTTT

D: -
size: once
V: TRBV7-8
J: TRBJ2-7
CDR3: CASSPRTVSYEQYF
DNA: TGTGCCAGCAGCCCAAGGACAGTGTCCTACGAGCAGTACTTC

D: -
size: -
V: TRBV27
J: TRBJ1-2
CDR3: CASAWATNYGYTF
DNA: TGTGCCAGCGCCTGGGCTACTAACTATGGCTACACCTTC

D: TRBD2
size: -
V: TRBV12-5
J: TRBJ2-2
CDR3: CASGLVPGLAGKGGELFF
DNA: TGTGCTAGTGGTTTGGTGCCGGGACTAGCGGGAAAGGGCGGGGAGCTGTTTTTT

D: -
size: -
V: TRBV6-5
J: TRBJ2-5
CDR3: CASSSHREGETQYF
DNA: TGTGCCAGCTCTTCCCACAGGGAGGGAGAGACCCAGTACTTC

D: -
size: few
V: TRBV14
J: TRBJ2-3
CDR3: CASSQLPGGFPTDTQYF
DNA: TGTGCCAGCAGCCAACTTCCCGGCGGATTCCCCACAGATACGCAGTATTTT

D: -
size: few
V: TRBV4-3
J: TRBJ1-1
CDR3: CASSQRPSAEAFF
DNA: TGCGCCAGCTCCCAGAGACCCAGCGCTGAAGCTTTCTTT

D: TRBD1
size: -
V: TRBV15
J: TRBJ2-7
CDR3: CATSRGQASSYEQYF
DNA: TGTGCCACCAGCCGCGGACAGGCGAGCTCCTACGAGCAGTACTTC

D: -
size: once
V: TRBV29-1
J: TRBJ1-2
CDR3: CSVEPPETYGYTF
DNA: TGCAGCGTTGAGCCACCCGAAACTTATGGCTACACCTTC

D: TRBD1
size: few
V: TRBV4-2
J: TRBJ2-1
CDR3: CASSQYPGGINEQFF
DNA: TGTGCCAGCAGCCAATACCCAGGGGGTATCAATGAGCAGTTCTTC

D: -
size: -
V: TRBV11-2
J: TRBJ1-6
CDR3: CASSPRRTAGSPLHF
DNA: TGTGCCAGCAGCCCCCGGAGGACAGCCGGTTCACCCCTCCACTTT

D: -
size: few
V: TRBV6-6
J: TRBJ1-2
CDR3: CASSYRLDSPYGYTF
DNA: TGTGCCAGCAGTTACCGATTGGACAGCCCGTATGGCTACACCTTC

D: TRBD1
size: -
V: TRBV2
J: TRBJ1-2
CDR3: CASSGQGSYGYTF
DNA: TGTGCCAGCAGTGGACAGGGGAGCTATGGCTACACCTTC

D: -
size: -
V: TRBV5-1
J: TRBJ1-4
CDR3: CASSLGGVGEKLFF
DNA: TGCGCCAGCAGCTTGGGGGGAGTCGGTGAAAAACTGTTTTTT

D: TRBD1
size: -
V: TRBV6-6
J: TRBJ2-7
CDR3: CASSLGQGDSYEQYF
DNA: TGTGCCAGCAGTCTGGGACAGGGTGACTCCTACGAGCAGTACTTC

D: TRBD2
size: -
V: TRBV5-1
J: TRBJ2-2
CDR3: CASSLHGGMNTGELFF
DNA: TGCGCCAGCAGCTTGCACGGGGGGATGAACACCGGGGAGCTGTTTTTT

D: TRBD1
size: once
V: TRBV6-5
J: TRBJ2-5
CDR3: CASNRDRDETQYF
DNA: TGTGCCAGCAACCGAGACAGGGACGAGACCCAGTACTTC

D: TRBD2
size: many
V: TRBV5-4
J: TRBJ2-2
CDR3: CASRTSGGMELFF
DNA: TGTGCCAGCAGGACTAGCGGGGGGATGGAGCTGTTTTTT

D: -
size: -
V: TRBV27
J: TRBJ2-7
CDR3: CASSRSGNYEQYF
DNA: TGTGCCAGCAGTCGGTCAGGGAACTACGAGCAGTACTTC

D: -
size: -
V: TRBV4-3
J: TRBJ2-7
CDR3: CASSQDTVSYEQYF
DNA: TGCGCCAGCAGCCAAGATACAGTTTCCTACGAGCAGTACTTC

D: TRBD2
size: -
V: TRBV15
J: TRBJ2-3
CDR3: CATSRDHAGVTDTQYF
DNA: TGTGCCACCAGCAGAGATCACGCGGGGGTCACAGATACGCAGTATTTT

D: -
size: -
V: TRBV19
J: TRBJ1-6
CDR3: CASSNQGLGVSPLHF
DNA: TGTGCCAGTAGTAACCAGGGCCTAGGTGTTTCACCCCTCCACTTT

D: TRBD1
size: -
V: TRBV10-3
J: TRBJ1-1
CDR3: CASSYGVGTDTEAFF
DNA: TGTGCCAGCAGTTACGGAGTAGGGACAGACACTGAAGCTTTCTTT

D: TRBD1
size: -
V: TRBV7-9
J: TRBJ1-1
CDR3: CASRGQLNTEAFF
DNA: TGTGCCAGCCGGGGACAGTTGAACACTGAAGCTTTCTTT

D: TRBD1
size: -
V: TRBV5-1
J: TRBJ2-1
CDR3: CASSPDRTGRNEQFF
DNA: TGCGCCAGCAGCCCCGATCGGACAGGGAGGAATGAGCAGTTCTTC

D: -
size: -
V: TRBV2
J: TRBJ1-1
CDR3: CASSEERNTEAFF
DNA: TGTGCCAGCAGTGAAGAGAGGAACACTGAAGCTTTCTTT

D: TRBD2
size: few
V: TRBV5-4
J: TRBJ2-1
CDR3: CASSLGGTRVMNEQFF
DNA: TGTGCCAGCAGCTTGGGAGGGACTAGAGTTATGAATGAGCAGTTCTTC

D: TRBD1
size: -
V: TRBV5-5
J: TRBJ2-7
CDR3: CASSLEGTGYYEQYF
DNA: TGTGCCAGCAGCTTGGAAGGGACAGGGTATTACGAGCAGTACTTC

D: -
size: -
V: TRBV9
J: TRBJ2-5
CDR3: CASTKGSGETQYF
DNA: TGTGCCAGCACAAAGGGATCGGGGGAGACCCAGTACTTC

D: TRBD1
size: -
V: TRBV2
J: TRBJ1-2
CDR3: CASTRDSYGYTF
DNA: TGTGCCAGCACCCGGGACAGCTATGGCTACACCTTC

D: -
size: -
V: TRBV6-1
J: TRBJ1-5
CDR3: CASSTSTGRNQPQHF
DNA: -

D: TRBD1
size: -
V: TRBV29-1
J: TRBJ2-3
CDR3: CSVKRTGDTQYF
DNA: TGCAGCGTAAAGCGGACAGGCGATACGCAGTATTTT

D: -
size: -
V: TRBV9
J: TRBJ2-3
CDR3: CASSARQALSTDTQYF
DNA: TGTGCCAGCAGCGCCAGACAGGCCCTTAGCACAGATACGCAGTATTTT

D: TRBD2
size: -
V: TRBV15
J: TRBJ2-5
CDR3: CATSRGPAGGRETQYF
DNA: TGTGCCACCAGCAGAGGGCCAGCGGGGGGTCGGGAGACCCAGTACTTC

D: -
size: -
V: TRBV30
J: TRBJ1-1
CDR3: CAWSRSGGNTEAFF
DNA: TGTGCCTGGAGCCGATCGGGAGGGAACACTGAAGCTTTCTTT

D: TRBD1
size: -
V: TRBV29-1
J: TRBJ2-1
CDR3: CSVGGGTGPYNEQFF
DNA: TGCAGCGTTGGGGGGGGGACAGGGCCTTACAATGAGCAGTTCTTC

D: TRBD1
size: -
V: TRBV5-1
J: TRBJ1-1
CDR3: CASSWTTGMNTEAFF
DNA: TGCGCCAGCAGCTGGACGACAGGGATGAACACTGAAGCTTTCTTT

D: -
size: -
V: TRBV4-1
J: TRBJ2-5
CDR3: CASSQVQGQETQYF
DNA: TGCGCCAGCAGCCAAGTACAGGGCCAAGAGACCCAGTACTTC

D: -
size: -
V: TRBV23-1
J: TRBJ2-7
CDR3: CASSPRDRFWEQYF
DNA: TGCGCCAGCAGTCCACGAGACAGGTTCTGGGAGCAGTACTTC